Described below is a single TCR beta chain sequence and its context. What it recognizes is unknown. The data were obtained in a study of T cells in Graves' hyperthyroidism and ophthalmopathy. Study observations and caveats: Most clonotypes expanded in thyroid above 0.001 were likewise present in blood.

The J segment lost 7 bases and the V segment lost 5 bases, leaving 11 bases of the junction unmatched. Germline V gene sequence: CDR1 MNHEY, CDR2 SMNVEV (reference sequence). The CDR3 extends over 14 amino acids. Researchers amplified the TCR beta CDR3 regions from RNA transcripts. HTBI primers were used for first-round RT-PCR of the TCR CDR3. From the multiplex PCR reads, TCRdb called clonotypes with MiXCR, one entry per CDR3 protein. In the table there are a few hundred thousand distinct CDR3 sequences, roughly 13% of which are singletons. The source is a young woman with Graves' hyperthyroidism that later progressed to Graves' ophthalmopathy. The gene calls are TRBV27 and TRBJ2-7, with 7 bases that match TRBD2. The sequencing input was blood. The CDR3 DNA follows: TGTGCCAGCAGTCTAAGCGGGACCCCTATGGAGCAGTACTTC. It yields the protein CASSLSGTPMEQYF.